This entry describes one T cell receptor (beta chain). Its specificity is not known. From the 5' RACE reads, TCRdb called clonotypes with MiXCR, one entry per CDR3 protein. Among hundreds of thousands of distinct CDR3 sequences listed, approximately 18% were seen once. This sample was included in a study of T-cell memory formation after mild COVID-19. Study-level information: TCR clusters were mostly confined to one donor each.

The germline CDR1 and CDR2 sequences are SGHAT and FQNNGV. CDR3 length: 13 residues. Trimming removed 4 bases at V and 4 bases at J, with 9 bases between. Notes on the study in general: Memory cells collected pre-infection included some clones that later responded, suggesting cross-reactive memory joined. CD4+ contracting clones lay mainly in CM and EM, CD8+ ones in EMRA. Unconfirmed was the SARS-CoV-2 specificity of second-wave clones that peaked on day 37.

This TCR derives from an adult woman who had mild COVID-19 (a few samples of this study predate the infection). Cell type and time point are not known. Sequenced material: PBMCs or a T cell subset sorted from them (not recorded which). The chain couples TRBV11-2 to TRBJ2-3; D remains ambiguous. In DNA form, the CDR3 reads TGTGCCAGCAGCTCCCGGTGGGCAGATACGCAGTATTTT. This translates into CASSSRWADTQYF. Based on the CDR3 plus reference TRBV11-2 and TRBJ2-3, the full variable domain is EAGVAQSPRYKIIEKRQSVAFWCNPISGHATLYWYQQILGQGPKLLIQFQNNGVVDDSQLPKDRFSAERLKGVDSTLKIQPAKLEDSAVYLCASSSRWADTQYFGPGTRLTVL.